This T cell receptor (beta chain) was identified during a study of T cell responses to AZD1222 COVID-19 vaccine. General observations from the study: Baseline serostatus was positive in only six AZD1222 recipients. Close to half of spike-specific TCRs reportedly recognize unmutated variant regions. Dominant at 160-218 and 743-854, vaccine-associated CD4 TCRs also spanned spike.

Deletions cut 4 bases from V and 0 bases from J, with 16 bases between. This CDR3 comprises 15 residues. Germline V lookup: CDR1 SQVTM, CDR2 ANQGSEA. Libraries were prepared by immunoSEQ multiplex PCR; TCRdb keeps only in-frame clonotypes and omits some of them. This table has roughly 200,000 clones, just over 85% appearing once. Details on this clone: Its antigen is not identified.

This receptor was obtained from an adult in good health. The chain employs TRBV29-1 and TRBJ2-7; either TRBD1 or TRBD2 may supply D (5 bases each). The starting material was peripheral blood, obtained on day 0 of AZD1222 vaccination. Here the CDR3 DNA reads TGCAGCGTTGGTTTGAGGGGCAGAAGCTCCTACGAGCAGTACTTC. This encodes CSVGLRGRSSYEQYF.